These T cell receptor beta chains were read from a single sample in a study of T cells in Graves' hyperthyroidism and ophthalmopathy. TCRdb re-derived calls from the multiplex PCR reads in MiXCR, one entry per CDR3 protein. The sample includes 600,000 to 900,000 distinct CDR3 sequences, 15% to 20% of them seen just once. Sequencing used blood. These receptors were obtained from a man between 18 and 35 years old with Graves' hyperthyroidism. CDR3s include the opening cysteine and the closing phenylalanine or tryptophan. The D gene is left open where the match is weak. Only part of the rows carry a size: once, few, many, or a class if the clone is expanded.

-,TRBD2,TRBV14,TRBJ2-1,CASSRRLAGIEQFF,TGTGCCAGCAGCCGCCGACTAGCGGGAATTGAGCAGTTCTTC
many,-,TRBV20-1,TRBJ2-1,CSARGSPGDEQFF,TGCAGTGCTAGAGGGTCCCCCGGGGATGAGCAGTTCTTC
few,-,TRBV19,TRBJ2-3,CASSPEPTGTDTQYF,TGTGCCAGTAGCCCCGAACCAACGGGCACAGATACGCAGTATTTT
many,-,TRBV5-1,TRBJ2-1,CASSPDIDEQFF,TGCGCCAGCAGCCCCGATATCGATGAGCAGTTCTTC
-,-,TRBV4-1,TRBJ2-7,CASSQDGRQTAYEQYF,TGCGCCAGCAGCCAAGATGGTCGGCAGACCGCCTACGAGCAGTACTTC
-,TRBD1,TRBV7-9,TRBJ2-3,CASSLRDRGGDTQYF,TGTGCCAGCAGCTTACGGGACAGGGGAGGTGATACGCAGTATTTT
few,-,TRBV3-1,TRBJ1-2,CASSQGIQVGPPSTF,TGTGCCAGCAGCCAAGGGATACAGGTGGGCCCTCCTTCCACCTTC
-,-,TRBV28,TRBJ1-5,CASSAGGGGGAQHF,TGTGCCAGCAGTGCGGGGGGGGGTGGTGGGGCCCAGCATTTT
-,-,TRBV29-1,TRBJ2-5,CSVPGWETQYF,TGCAGCGTTCCAGGGTGGGAGACCCAGTACTTC
-,-,TRBV10-3,TRBJ2-1,CAISVWDYNEQFF,TGTGCCATCAGTGTGTGGGACTACAATGAGCAGTTCTTC
few,-,TRBV6-2/TRBV6-3,TRBJ1-3,CASTASYSGNTIYF,TGTGCCAGCACAGCAAGCTACTCTGGAAACACCATATATTTT
many,TRBD2,TRBV20-1,TRBJ2-1,CSAREAGGPDEQFF,TGCAGTGCTAGAGAGGCGGGAGGGCCTGATGAGCAGTTCTTC
-,TRBD1,TRBV3-1,TRBJ1-4,CASSQGQGATFGGKLFF,TGTGCCAGCAGCCAAGGACAGGGGGCTACCTTCGGGGGAAAACTGTTTTTT
few,-,TRBV6-6,TRBJ2-1,CASSYGRGATIEQFF,TGTGCCAGCAGTTACGGCAGGGGAGCGACAATTGAGCAGTTCTTC
-,-,TRBV28,TRBJ1-1,CASSLTGSLTEAFF,TGTGCCAGCAGTTTAACCGGATCGCTCACTGAAGCTTTCTTT
-,-,TRBV7-9,TRBJ1-1,CASRSGGALNTEAFF,TGTGCCAGCAGATCGGGCGGGGCCCTGAACACTGAAGCTTTCTTT
few,-,TRBV20-1,TRBJ2-7,CSAWTHPYEQYF,TGCAGTGCTTGGACTCATCCCTACGAGCAGTACTTC
many,TRBD2,TRBV29-1,TRBJ2-7,CSVESLAGEDYEQYF,TGCAGCGTTGAAAGTCTAGCGGGGGAAGACTACGAGCAGTACTTC
few,TRBD1,TRBV20-1,TRBJ2-2,CSARVRTGATGELFF,TGCAGTGCTAGAGTGCGGACAGGGGCCACCGGGGAGCTGTTTTTT
many,-,TRBV2,TRBJ2-7,CASGPTGSSYEQYF,TGTGCCAGCGGCCCCACAGGTAGCTCCTACGAGCAGTACTTC
few,-,TRBV30,TRBJ2-7,CAWSNSGWTASYEQYF,TGTGCCTGGAGTAACTCCGGCTGGACAGCCTCCTACGAGCAGTACTTC
many,TRBD2,TRBV7-2,TRBJ2-1,CASSLVWVAGHNEQFF,TGTGCCAGCAGCTTAGTGTGGGTAGCGGGCCACAATGAGCAGTTCTTC
-,-,TRBV19,TRBJ2-7,CASSLDSGREQYF,TGTGCCAGTAGTCTGGACAGTGGGCGGGAGCAGTACTTC
many,-,TRBV2,TRBJ2-6,CASRPGANVLTF,TGTGCCAGCAGACCCGGGGCCAACGTCCTGACTTTC
many,TRBD2,TRBV2,TRBJ2-1,CASSLRTSGSSHEQFF,TGTGCCAGCAGTCTTCGGACTAGCGGGAGTTCCCATGAGCAGTTCTTC
many,-,TRBV28,TRBJ2-3,CASSFSGPTDTQYF,TGTGCCAGCAGTTTTTCAGGACCCACAGATACGCAGTATTTT
-,-,TRBV19,TRBJ2-1,CASSPLEGAKHNEQFF,TGTGCCAGTAGTCCATTGGAGGGGGCGAAGCACAATGAGCAGTTCTTC
-,-,TRBV7-3,TRBJ2-5,CASSHALVGETQYF,TGTGCCAGCAGCCACGCCCTCGTGGGAGAGACCCAGTACTTC
many,-,TRBV20-1,TRBJ2-7,CSAGGESYEQYF,TGCAGTGCTGGAGGGGAGTCCTACGAGCAGTACTTC
-,TRBD2,TRBV19,TRBJ2-3,CASSSRRLAGGTDTQYF,TGTGCCAGTAGTTCTCGTCGACTAGCGGGGGGCACAGATACGCAGTATTTT
many,TRBD1,TRBV28,TRBJ1-2,CASSSRTGLANYGYTF,TGTGCCAGCAGTTCCCGGACAGGCCTAGCTAACTATGGCTACACCTTC
many,TRBD2,TRBV28,TRBJ2-7,CASSFPGRSYEQYF,TGTGCCAGCAGTTTCCCCGGGAGGTCTTACGAGCAGTACTTC
many,-,TRBV20-1,TRBJ2-1,CSARELFGNEQFF,TGCAGTGCTCGGGAACTTTTTGGTAATGAGCAGTTCTTC
few,TRBD1,TRBV5-6,TRBJ2-5,CASSLVRQGETQYF,TGTGCCAGCAGCTTGGTTCGACAGGGGGAGACCCAGTACTTC
-,-,TRBV12-3/TRBV12-4,TRBJ2-1,CASSLVARGQFF,TGTGCCAGCAGTTTAGTAGCGCGTGGGCAGTTCTTC